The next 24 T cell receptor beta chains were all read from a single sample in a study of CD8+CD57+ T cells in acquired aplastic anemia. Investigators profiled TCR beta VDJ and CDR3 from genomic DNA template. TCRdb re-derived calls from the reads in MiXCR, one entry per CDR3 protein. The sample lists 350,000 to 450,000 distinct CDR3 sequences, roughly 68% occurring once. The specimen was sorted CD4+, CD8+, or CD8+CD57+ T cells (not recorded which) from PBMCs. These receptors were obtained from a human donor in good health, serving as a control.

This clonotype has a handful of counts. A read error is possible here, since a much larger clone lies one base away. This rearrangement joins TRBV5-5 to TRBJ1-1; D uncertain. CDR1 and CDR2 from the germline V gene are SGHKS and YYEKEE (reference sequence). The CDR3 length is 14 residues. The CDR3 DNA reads TGTGCCAGCGGCTTGAACTCTGGCAACACTGAAGCTTTCTTT. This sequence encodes CASGLNSGNTEAFF.

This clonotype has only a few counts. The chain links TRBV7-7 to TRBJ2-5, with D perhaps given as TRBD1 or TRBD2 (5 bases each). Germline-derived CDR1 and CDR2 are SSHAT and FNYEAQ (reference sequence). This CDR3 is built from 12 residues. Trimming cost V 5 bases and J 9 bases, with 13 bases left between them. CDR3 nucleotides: TGTGCCAGCAGCCCCCGGGAAGGGGCCCAGTACTTC. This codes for CASSPREGAQYF. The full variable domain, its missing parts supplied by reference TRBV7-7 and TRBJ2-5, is GAGVSQSPRYKVTKRGQDVTLRCDPISSHATLYWYQQALGQGPEFLTYFNYEAQPDKSGLPSDRFSAERPEGSISTLTIQRTEQRDSAMYRCASSPREGAQYFGPGTRLLVL.

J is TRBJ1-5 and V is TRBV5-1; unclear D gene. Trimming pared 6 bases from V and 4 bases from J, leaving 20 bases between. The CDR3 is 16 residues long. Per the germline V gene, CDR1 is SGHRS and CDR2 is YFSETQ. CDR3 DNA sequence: TGCGCCAGCACGTACAAAGGTGACACCGAAAATCAGCCCCAGCATTTT. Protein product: CASTYKGDTENQPQHF.

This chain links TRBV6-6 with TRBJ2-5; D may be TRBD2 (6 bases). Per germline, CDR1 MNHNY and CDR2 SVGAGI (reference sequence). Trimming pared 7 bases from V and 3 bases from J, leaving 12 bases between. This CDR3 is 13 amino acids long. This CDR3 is CASTPSGEETQYF. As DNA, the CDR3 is TGTGCCAGCACCCCCTCGGGAGAAGAGACCCAGTACTTC.

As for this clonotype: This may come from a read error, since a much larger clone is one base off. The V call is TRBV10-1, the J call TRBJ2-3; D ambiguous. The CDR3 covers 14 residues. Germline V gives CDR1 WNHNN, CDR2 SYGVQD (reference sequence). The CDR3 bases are TGTGCCAGCAGTGGATCCCGGACCACAGATACGCAGTATTTT. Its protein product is CASSGSRTTDTQYF.

CDR3 sequence (DNA): TGTGCCAGCAGCGCCGGGTCGGCAAACTTTGGCTACACCCTGTTTTTT. Translation gives CASSAGSANFGYTLFF. The chain is built from TRBV7-2 and TRBJ2-2; unclear D gene. This CDR3 comprises 16 residues. V was pared by 5 bases and J by 14 bases, with 27 bases between. Germline V CDR1 and CDR2: SGHTA, FQGNSA.

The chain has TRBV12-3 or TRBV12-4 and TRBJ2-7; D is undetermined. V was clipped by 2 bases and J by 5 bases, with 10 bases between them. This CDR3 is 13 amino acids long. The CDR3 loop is CASSLTTPHEQYF. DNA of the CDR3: TGTGCCAGCAGTTTAACGACACCCCACGAGCAGTACTTC.

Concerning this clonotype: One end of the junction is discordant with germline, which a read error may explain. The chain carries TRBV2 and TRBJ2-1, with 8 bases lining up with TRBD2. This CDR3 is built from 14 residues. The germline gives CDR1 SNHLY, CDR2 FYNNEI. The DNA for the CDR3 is TGTGCCACCAGAGGAGCGGGGGCATACAATCAGCAGTTCTTC. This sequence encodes CATRGAGAYNQQFF.

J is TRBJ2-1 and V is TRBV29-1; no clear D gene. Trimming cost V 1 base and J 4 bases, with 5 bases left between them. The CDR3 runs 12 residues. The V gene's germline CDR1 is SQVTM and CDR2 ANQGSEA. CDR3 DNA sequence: TGCAGCGTTGAAGTGAGGTACAATGAGCAGTTCTTC. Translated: CSVEVRYNEQFF.

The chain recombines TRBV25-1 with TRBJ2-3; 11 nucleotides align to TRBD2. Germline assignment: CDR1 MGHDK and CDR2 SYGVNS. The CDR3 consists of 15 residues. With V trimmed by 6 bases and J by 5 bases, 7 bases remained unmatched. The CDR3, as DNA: TGTGCCAGCAGGGGTAGCGGGGGGGCCAGAGATACGCAGTATTTT. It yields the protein CASRGSGGARDTQYF. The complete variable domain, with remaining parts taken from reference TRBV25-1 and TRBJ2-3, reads EADIYQTPRYLVIGTGKKITLECSQTMGHDKMYWYQQDPGMELHLIHYSYGVNSTEKGDLSSESTVSRIRTEHFPLTLESARPSHTSQYLCASRGSGGARDTQYFGPGTRLTVL.

For the CDR3, the DNA is TGCAGTGCTATTACGCTCGAGAATACACCCCTCCACTTT. Protein product: CSAITLENTPLHF. The chain recombines TRBV20-1 with TRBJ1-6; D unresolved. V was trimmed by 4 bases and J by 11 bases, leaving 15 bases between them. CDR3 length equals 13 residues. Germline V CDR1 and CDR2: DFQATT, SNEGSKA (reference sequence).

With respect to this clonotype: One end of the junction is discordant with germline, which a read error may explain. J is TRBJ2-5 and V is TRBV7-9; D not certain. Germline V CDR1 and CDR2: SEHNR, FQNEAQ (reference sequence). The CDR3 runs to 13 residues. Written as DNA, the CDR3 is TGCGCCAGCACCCCCTCGTTGACAGAGACCCAGTACTTC. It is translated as CASTPSLTETQYF.

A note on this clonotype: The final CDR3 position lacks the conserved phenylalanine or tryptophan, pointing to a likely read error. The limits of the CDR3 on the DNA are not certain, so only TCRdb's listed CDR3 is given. CDR3 protein: CATSIPGTGNTICS. This sequence joins TRBV15 and TRBJ1-3; TRBD1, the table's D call, was not compared with the DNA. Including both end residues, the CDR3 is 14 amino acids long. Germline assignment: CDR1 LNHNV and CDR2 YYDKDF (reference sequence).

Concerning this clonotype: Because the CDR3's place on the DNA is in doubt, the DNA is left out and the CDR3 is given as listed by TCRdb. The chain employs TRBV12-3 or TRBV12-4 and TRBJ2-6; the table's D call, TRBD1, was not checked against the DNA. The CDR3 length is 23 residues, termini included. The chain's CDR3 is CASSFYICSADRQGVSGANVLTF.

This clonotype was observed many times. The DNA of the CDR3 is TGTGCCAGTAGAGCTCCATCGGGGCTTACCCAGCATTTT. Translated, it gives CASRAPSGLTQHF. The chain combines TRBV19 with TRBJ1-5; perhaps TRBD1 as D (5 bases). In germline, CDR1 is LNHDA, CDR2 SQIVND (reference sequence). V was cut by 6 bases and J by 11 bases, with 17 bases left in between. The CDR3 totals 13 residues.

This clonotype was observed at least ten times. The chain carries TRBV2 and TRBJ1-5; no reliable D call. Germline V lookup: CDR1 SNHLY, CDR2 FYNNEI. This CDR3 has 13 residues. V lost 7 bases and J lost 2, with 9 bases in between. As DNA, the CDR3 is TGTGCCAGCACAGGAGGTCGCAATCAGCCCCAGCATTTT. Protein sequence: CASTGGRNQPQHF. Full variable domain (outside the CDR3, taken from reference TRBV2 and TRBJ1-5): EPEVTQTPSHQVTQMGQEVILRCVPISNHLYFYWYRQILGQKVEFLVSFYNNEISEKSEIFDDQFSVERPDGSNFTLKIRSTKLEDSAMYFCASTGGRNQPQHFGDGTRLSIL.

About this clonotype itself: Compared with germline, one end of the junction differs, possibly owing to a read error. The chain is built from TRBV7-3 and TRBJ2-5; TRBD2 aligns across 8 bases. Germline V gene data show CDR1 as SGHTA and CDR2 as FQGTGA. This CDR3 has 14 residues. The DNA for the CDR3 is TGTGCCAGCAGCGAACCCGCGGGGGGAGAGCCCCAGTACTTC. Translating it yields CASSEPAGGEPQYF.

The CDR3 nucleotides are TGCAGTGCTCTGGGGCGGATGAACACTGAGCAGTTCTTC. The encoded protein is CSALGRMNTEQFF. J is TRBJ2-1 and V is TRBV20-1, with D perhaps TRBD1 (5 bases). The CDR3 consists of 13 residues. The germline V gene has CDR1 DFQATT and CDR2 SNEGSKA (reference sequence). The V end was cut by 5 bases, the J end by 9 bases, with 17 bases between.

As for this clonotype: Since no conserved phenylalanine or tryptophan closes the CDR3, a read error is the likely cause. The CDR3 DNA reads as TGTGCCACCAGTGCTTTACAGGTTGTAAATGGCTACACCCTC. As protein: CATSALQVVNGYTL. The chain combines TRBV24-1 with TRBJ1-2, with D possibly TRBD1 on 5 matching bases. From germline, CDR1 is KGHDR and CDR2 SFDVKD. The CDR3 consists of 14 residues. V dropped 5 bases and J dropped 6 bases, with 15 bases sitting between them.

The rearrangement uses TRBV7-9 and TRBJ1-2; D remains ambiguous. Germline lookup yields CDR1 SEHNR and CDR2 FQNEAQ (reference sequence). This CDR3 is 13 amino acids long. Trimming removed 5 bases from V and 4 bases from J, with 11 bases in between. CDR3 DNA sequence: TGTGCCAGCAGCCCAGCCAAAGGCTATGGCTACACCTTC. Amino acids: CASSPAKGYGYTF.

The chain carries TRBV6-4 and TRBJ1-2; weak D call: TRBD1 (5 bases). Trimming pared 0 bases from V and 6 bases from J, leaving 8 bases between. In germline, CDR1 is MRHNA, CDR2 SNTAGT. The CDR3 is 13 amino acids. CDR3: CASSDSEGDGYTF. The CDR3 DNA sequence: TGTGCCAGCAGTGACTCCGAAGGGGATGGCTACACCTTC.

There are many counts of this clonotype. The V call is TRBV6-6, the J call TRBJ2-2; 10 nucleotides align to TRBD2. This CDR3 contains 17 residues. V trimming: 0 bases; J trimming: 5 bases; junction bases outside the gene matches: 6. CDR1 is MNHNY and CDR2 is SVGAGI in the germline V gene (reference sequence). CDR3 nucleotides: TGTGCCAGCAGTTACTCGAGGCGACTAGCGGGTACCGGGGAGCTGTTTTTT. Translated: CASSYSRRLAGTGELFF.

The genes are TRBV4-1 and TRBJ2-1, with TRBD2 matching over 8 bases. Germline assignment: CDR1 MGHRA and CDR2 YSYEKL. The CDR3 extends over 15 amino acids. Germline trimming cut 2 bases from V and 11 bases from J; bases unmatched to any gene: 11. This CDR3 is CASSQPELADHQQFF. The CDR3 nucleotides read TGCGCCAGCAGCCAACCGGAACTAGCGGACCACCAGCAGTTCTTC.

CDR3 region: CASSAGGVETPQYF. CDR3 coding DNA: TGTGCCAGCAGCGCAGGGGGGGTGGAGACCCCCCAGTATTTT. The chain has TRBV9 and TRBJ1-5; D may correspond to TRBD1 or TRBD2 (7 bases each). The end of the DNA aligns better with TRBJ2-3, so the J call may be wrong. This CDR3 is built from 14 residues. Germline assignment: CDR1 SGDLS and CDR2 YYNGEE.